These 8 T cell receptor beta chains share one sample of origin, sequenced in a study of shared clonotypes between healthy human individuals. The method was immunoSEQ multiplex PCR; TCRdb's version includes in-frame clones alone and lacks a portion of them. The sample records 660,000 or so clones, about 96% being singletons. Terminally differentiated effector memory CD45RA+ cells were excluded from the naive CD8 cells, which were CD45RO-negative and positively selected for CCR7. Source material: naive CD8+ T cells sorted from blood. The receptors were sampled from a young woman in good health.

The J gene is TRBJ2-5, the V gene TRBV23-1; 8 bases agree with TRBD1. TRBV23-1 is given ORF status, its function remaining uncertain. The ends lost 3 bases at V and 2 bases at J; junction bases unmatched: 5. The CDR3 sequence is 15 residues long. The DNA for the CDR3 is TGCGCCAGCAGTCAGGGGGACAGGCATCAAGAGACCCAGTACTTC. Its translation: CASSQGDRHQETQYF.

The J gene is TRBJ1-1, the V gene TRBV28; D remains ambiguous. CDR1 and CDR2 (germline): MDHEN, SYDVKM. V was pared by 10 bases and J by 1 base, with 13 bases between. CDR3 length: 13 residues. Here the CDR3 reads CAISYRPNTEAFF. The CDR3 DNA sequence: TGTGCCATCAGCTACCGACCGAACACTGAAGCTTTCTTT.

V usage is TRBV7-9 and J usage is TRBJ2-1; TRBD2 is a possible D gene (5 bases). The germline gives CDR1 SEHNR, CDR2 FQNEAQ (reference sequence). V was clipped by 0 bases and J by 9 bases, with 15 bases between them. This CDR3 is built from 15 residues. The chain's CDR3 is CASSLAQETTSEQFF. Here the CDR3 DNA reads TGTGCCAGCAGCTTAGCGCAAGAGACTACGTCTGAGCAGTTCTTC.

This chain connects TRBV6-4 to TRBJ2-3; 8 bases are shared with TRBD2. The V gene end was trimmed by 2 bases and the J gene end by 0 bases; junction bases not matched to a gene: 10. The CDR3 spans 18 residues. Germline V gene sequence: CDR1 MRHNA, CDR2 SNTAGT. The CDR3 protein is CASSDLQLAESSTDTQYF. The DNA for the CDR3 is TGTGCCAGCAGTGACCTGCAACTAGCGGAATCTAGCACAGATACGCAGTATTTT.

The rearrangement uses TRBV7-3 and TRBJ2-1; TRBD1 is a possible D gene (5 bases). Between the trimmed V and J ends, which lost 5 bases and 4 bases, there was a span of 15 bases. Germline loops: CDR1 SGHTA, CDR2 FQGTGA. The CDR3 length is 15 residues. CDR3 DNA: TGTGCCAGCAGCGATGCAACAGGACAATACAATGAGCAGTTCTTC. Its protein product is CASSDATGQYNEQFF.

This chain connects TRBV19 to TRBJ2-7; tentative D call: TRBD2 (5 bases). The last part of the DNA fits TRBJ2-1 better; the J call may be wrong. Per germline, CDR1 LNHDA and CDR2 SQIVND (reference sequence). The CDR3 consists of 12 residues. In DNA, the CDR3 is TGTGCCAGTAGTAGGCTAGCCAATGAGCAGTTCTTC. It specifies CASSRLANEQFF.

The genes are TRBV28 and TRBJ2-7, with TRBD1 matching over 11 bases. This CDR3 contains 14 residues. CDR1 is MDHEN and CDR2 is SYDVKM in the germline V gene. The J segment lost 4 bases and the V segment lost 6 bases, leaving 5 bases of the junction unmatched. The chain's CDR3 is CASRGQGESYEQYF. CDR3 in DNA: TGTGCCAGCAGGGGACAGGGGGAAAGTTACGAGCAGTACTTC. The full variable domain, its missing parts supplied by reference TRBV28 and TRBJ2-7, is DVKVTQSSRYLVKRTGEKVFLECVQDMDHENMFWYRQDPGLGLRLIYFSYDVKMKEKGDIPEGYSVSREKKERFSLILESASTNQTSMYLCASRGQGESYEQYFGPGTRLTVT.

A word on this clone: This CDR3 is also generated by other DNA sequences in the sample. The rearrangement links TRBV28 to TRBJ2-7, with D unresolved. Trimming removed 1 base at V and 2 bases at J, with 9 bases between. Germline CDR1 is MDHEN and CDR2 is SYDVKM. The CDR3 runs to 14 residues. CDR3 bases: TGTGCCAGCAGTTTATTAGGCGGAACCTACGAGCAGTACTTC. It yields the protein CASSLLGGTYEQYF.